These T cell receptor beta chains were read from a single sample in a study of shared clonotypes between healthy human individuals. TCRdb's copy holds only in-frame clones and misses some; the assay was immunoSEQ multiplex PCR. Of approximately 2.3 million clones in the sample, just over 90% were seen once. The specimen sequenced was naive CD4+ T cells from PBMCs. The source is a man between 18 and 35 years old in good health. Some clones in this sample may be carry-over from other donors' samples. Each CDR3 is given with its conserved first and last residue. D genes are given only for firm matches. The size field is filled for only some rows; it gives once, few, many or a size class.

j_gene	v_gene	abundance	d_gene	CDR3aa	CDR3nt
TRBJ1-3	TRBV7-2	NA	NA	CASSLVGQATFSSGNTIYF	TGTGCCAGCAGCTTAGTCGGGCAGGCAACCTTCTCCTCTGGAAACACCATATATTTT
TRBJ1-5	TRBV19	NA	TRBD1	CASSMWTGSALANQPQHF	TGTGCCAGTAGTATGTGGACAGGGTCGGCCCTTGCGAATCAGCCCCAGCATTTT
TRBJ2-7	TRBV11-3	NA	NA	CASSLGPGEQYF	TGTGCCAGCAGCTTAGGTCCAGGCGAGCAGTACTTC
TRBJ1-1	TRBV4-1	NA	TRBD1	CASSTRDRNEAFF	TGCGCCAGCAGCACCCGGGACAGGAATGAAGCTTTCTTT
TRBJ2-7	TRBV7-9	NA	TRBD2	CASSLEGGSAYEQYF	TGTGCCAGCAGCTTAGAAGGCGGGAGTGCCTACGAGCAGTACTTC
TRBJ1-2	TRBV6-6	NA	NA	CASSSGHNYGYTF	TGTGCCAGCAGTTCTGGACATAACTATGGCTACACCTTC
TRBJ2-7	TRBV28	NA	TRBD1	CASSSDRVLLNEQYF	TGTGCCAGCAGTTCCGACAGGGTCCTTCTGAACGAGCAGTACTTC
TRBJ2-2	TRBV4-3	NA	TRBD2	CASSREWGLQNTGELFF	TGCGCCAGCAGCCGAGAATGGGGACTACAGAACACCGGGGAGCTGTTTTTT
TRBJ2-5	TRBV18	NA	NA	CASSTDLQDQYF	TGTGCCAGCTCGACGGATTTGCAGGACCAGTACTTC
TRBJ2-7	TRBV30	NA	NA	CAWSGKGTEQYF	TGTGCCTGGAGTGGGAAGGGAACCGAGCAGTACTTC
TRBJ1-1	TRBV5-1	NA	NA	CASSFTADTEAFF	TGCGCCAGCAGCTTCACGGCCGACACTGAAGCTTTCTTT
TRBJ2-7	TRBV2	NA	NA	CASSEDITYEQYF	TGTGCCAGCAGTGAGGACATTACCTACGAGCAGTACTTC
TRBJ2-2	TRBV9	few	NA	CASRGGSSTGELFF	TGTGCCAGCAGAGGCGGGTCGTCGACCGGGGAGCTGTTTTTT
TRBJ1-5	TRBV27	NA	NA	CASSSLESTPQHF	TGTGCCAGCAGTTCCCTCGAATCTACGCCCCAGCATTTT
TRBJ2-7	TRBV6-6	once	NA	CASSYLKGSDYEQYF	TGTGCCAGCAGTTACCTCAAGGGGTCGGACTACGAGCAGTACTTC
TRBJ1-2	TRBV28	once	TRBD1	CASSARQGAGDGYTF	TGTGCCAGCAGTGCCCGTCAGGGGGCGGGGGATGGCTACACCTTC
TRBJ1-6	TRBV30	NA	NA	CAWRRANNSPLHF	TGTGCCTGGAGGCGGGCTAATAATTCACCCCTCCACTTT
TRBJ2-3	TRBV18	NA	NA	CASSPLAGSKDTQYF	TGTGCCAGCTCACCATTGGCCGGGAGTAAAGATACGCAGTATTTT
TRBJ2-1	TRBV6-4	NA	NA	CASSAGLLNEQFF	TGTGCCAGCAGTGCCGGACTCCTTAATGAGCAGTTCTTC
TRBJ2-1	TRBV19	NA	TRBD2	CASSNQLAGGSYNEQFF	TGTGCCAGTAGTAATCAACTAGCGGGAGGTTCCTACAATGAGCAGTTCTTC
TRBJ2-1	TRBV2	NA	TRBD2	CASTSGNYSPNEQFF	TGTGCCAGCACTAGCGGGAACTACTCCCCCAATGAGCAGTTCTTC